The 13 T cell receptor beta chains below all came from one sample that was sequenced in a study of blood T cell repertoires in COVID-19. Repertoires were generated with immunoSEQ multiplex PCR, while TCRdb's copy carries only in-frame clones and drops some. The sample has a few hundred thousand clones, around nine tenths seen once. The sequenced sample consisted of peripheral blood. The receptor source for this set is a woman aged 18-29 years who had recovered from COVID-19.

V usage is TRBV4-2 and J usage is TRBJ2-1, with 13 bases fitting TRBD2. In germline, CDR1 is LGHNA, CDR2 YNFKEQ. Trimming took 0 bases from V and 6 from J; bases not matched to a gene: 8. This CDR3 has 18 amino acids. For the CDR3, the DNA is TGTGCCAGCAGCCAAGAACCTGGGGGACTAGCGGGATTCAATGAGCAGTTCTTC. This codes for CASSQEPGGLAGFNEQFF.

The rearrangement links TRBV28 to TRBJ1-4, with unresolved D. Germline V gene sequence: CDR1 MDHEN, CDR2 SYDVKM. V was pared by 7 bases and J by 8 bases, with 8 bases between. This CDR3 has 11 amino acids. As DNA, the CDR3 is TGTGCCAGCACAGAGCGGGAAAAACTGTTTTTT. Residues: CASTEREKLFF.

This clone came up once. The chain links TRBV11-1 to TRBJ2-1, with 10 nucleotides matching TRBD2. J lost 3 bases, V lost 6 bases, and 5 bases had no gene match. The CDR3 contains 15 residues. The germline gives CDR1 SGHAT, CDR2 FQDESV (reference sequence). The CDR3 nucleotides read TGTGCCAGCAGGGGTACTAGCGGGGTCTACAATGAGCAGTTCTTC. Translation: CASRGTSGVYNEQFF.

This chain uses TRBV10-3 with TRBJ1-1, with 9 bases that match TRBD1. The germline CDR1 and CDR2 sequences are ENHRY and SYGVKD. The CDR3 extends over 15 amino acids. V was clipped by 6 bases and J by 5 bases; unmatched bases: 10. For the CDR3, the DNA is TGTGCCATCAGAGGGCATTCCGACAGGGGGACTGAAGCTTTCTTT. It encodes CAIRGHSDRGTEAFF.

The gene calls are TRBV7-3 and TRBJ2-3, with TRBD2 identical over 7 bases. From germline, CDR1 is SGHTA and CDR2 FQGTGA. The V segment lost 3 bases and the J segment 1 base; nucleotides outside the gene matches: 4. The CDR3 contains 15 residues. For the CDR3, the DNA is TGTGCCAGCAGCTTGGGGGGGTTTCGCACAGATACGCAGTATTTT. Amino acids: CASSLGGFRTDTQYF.

CDR3 DNA: TGTGCCAGCAGTGAATCGAGGACAGTCTCCTACGAGCAGTACTTC. It encodes CASSESRTVSYEQYF. The rearrangement uses TRBV25-1 and TRBJ2-7, with D perhaps TRBD1 (6 bases). There are 15 residues in the CDR3. Trimming stripped 1 base from V and 0 bases from J, with 10 bases between. CDR1 MGHDK and CDR2 SYGVNS come from the germline V gene.

The rearrangement joins TRBV13 to TRBJ2-5; D uncertain. The V end was cut by 1 base, the J end by 2 bases, with 14 bases between. Germline V lookup: CDR1 PRHDT, CDR2 FYEKMQ (reference sequence). The CDR3 has 16 amino acids. The CDR3 spells CASSLAARLEQETQYF. The CDR3 DNA sequence: TGTGCCAGCAGCTTAGCGGCCCGACTTGAACAAGAGACCCAGTACTTC.

The J gene is TRBJ2-1, the V gene TRBV5-6, with TRBD2 matching 8 bases. The CDR3 has 19 amino acids. Per germline, CDR1 SGHDT and CDR2 YYEEEE. V was clipped by 0 bases and J by 0 bases; unmatched bases: 11. CDR3 in DNA: TGTGCCAGCAGCTTGGACGTAAGGACTAGCCGCCTCTCCTACAATGAGCAGTTCTTC. Its protein product is CASSLDVRTSRLSYNEQFF. The entire variable domain, with the rest obtained from reference TRBV5-6 and TRBJ2-1, is as follows: DAGVTQSPTHLIKTRGQQVTLRCSPKSGHDTVSWYQQALGQGPQFIFQYYEEEERQRGNFPDRFSGHQFPNYSSELNVNALLLGDSALYLCASSLDVRTSRLSYNEQFFGPGTRLTVL.

This chain connects TRBV29-1 to TRBJ1-1; D is unclear. Trimming took 7 bases from V and 0 from J, leaving 9 bases between them. This CDR3 is built from 12 residues. Looked up from germline, CDR1 is SQVTM and CDR2 is ANQGSEA. DNA for the CDR3: TGCAGCGCCGGCTACATGAACACTGAAGCTTTCTTT. Translating gives CSAGYMNTEAFF.

The DNA of the CDR3 is TGTGCCAGCAGCACCGACGGGAATACGCAGTATTTT. This codes for CASSTDGNTQYF. The chain recombines TRBV5-6 with TRBJ2-3, with a weak D call TRBD2 (5 bases). Germline assignment: CDR1 SGHDT and CDR2 YYEEEE. V lost 4 bases and J lost 7, with 10 bases in between. The CDR3 has 12 residues.

V and J are TRBV9 and TRBJ1-1, with 8 bases that match TRBD1. The V and J ends lost 4 bases and 5 bases, in that order; junction bases with no gene match: 7. This CDR3 is built from 14 residues. Germline V lookup: CDR1 SGDLS, CDR2 YYNGEE. CDR3 in DNA: TGTGCCAGCAGCCCACCTACAGGGGGAACTGAAGCTTTCTTT. It specifies CASSPPTGGTEAFF.

A remark on this clone: Other DNA variants within this sample encode the same CDR3. The rearrangement uses TRBV3-1 (or the pseudogene TRBV3-2) and TRBJ1-6; D gene unclear. The CDR3 runs 13 residues. From germline, CDR1 is LGHDT and CDR2 YNNKEL (reference sequence). V lost 1 base and J lost 10, with 8 bases in between. The CDR3 coding sequence is TGTGCCAGCAGCCAAGGGTTCGGGTCACCCCTCCACTTT. It codes for CASSQGFGSPLHF.

Details on this clone: A junction boundary mismatches the germline segment, possibly from a read error. The chain links TRBV30 to TRBJ2-7; D unclear. This CDR3 region has 15 residues. Looked up from germline, CDR1 is GTSNPN and CDR2 is SVGIG (reference sequence). Written as DNA, the CDR3 is TGTGCATGGAGTACCCGACTTCAACCTCGTAACGAGCAGTACTTC. It codes for CAWSTRLQPRNEQYF.